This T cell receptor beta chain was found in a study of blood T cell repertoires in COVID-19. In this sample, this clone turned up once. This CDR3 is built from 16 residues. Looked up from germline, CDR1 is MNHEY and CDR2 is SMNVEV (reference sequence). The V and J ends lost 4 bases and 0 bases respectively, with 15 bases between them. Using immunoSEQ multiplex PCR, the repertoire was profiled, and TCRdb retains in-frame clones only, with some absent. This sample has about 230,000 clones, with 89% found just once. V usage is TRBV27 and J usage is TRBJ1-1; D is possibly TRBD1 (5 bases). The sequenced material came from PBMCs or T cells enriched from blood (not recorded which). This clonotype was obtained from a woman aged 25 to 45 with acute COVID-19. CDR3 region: CASSYTGGVLNTEAFF. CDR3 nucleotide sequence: TGTGCCAGCAGTTACACGGGGGGAGTCCTGAACACTGAAGCTTTCTTT.